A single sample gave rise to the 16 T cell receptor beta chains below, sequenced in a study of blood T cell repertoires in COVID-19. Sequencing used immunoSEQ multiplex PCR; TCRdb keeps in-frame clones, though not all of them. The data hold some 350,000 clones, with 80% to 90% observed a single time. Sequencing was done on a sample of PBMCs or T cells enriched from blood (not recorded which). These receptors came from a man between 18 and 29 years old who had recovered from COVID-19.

The CDR3 DNA reads as TGTGCCAGCAGTAAATCAGGGGGGATCACTGAAGCTTTCTTT. This sequence encodes CASSKSGGITEAFF. V and J are TRBV11-1 and TRBJ1-1, with 7 bases fitting TRBD1. The J segment lost 4 bases and the V segment lost 6 bases, leaving 8 bases of the junction unmatched. CDR1 and CDR2 (germline): SGHAT, FQDESV (reference sequence). The CDR3 is 14 residues long.

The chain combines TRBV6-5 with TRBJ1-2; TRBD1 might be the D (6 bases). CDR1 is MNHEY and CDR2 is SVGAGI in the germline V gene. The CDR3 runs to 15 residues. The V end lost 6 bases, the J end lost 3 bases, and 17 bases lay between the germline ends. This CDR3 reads CASRTYRVGDYGYTF. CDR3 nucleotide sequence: TGTGCCAGCAGGACATACAGGGTCGGGGACTATGGCTACACCTTC.

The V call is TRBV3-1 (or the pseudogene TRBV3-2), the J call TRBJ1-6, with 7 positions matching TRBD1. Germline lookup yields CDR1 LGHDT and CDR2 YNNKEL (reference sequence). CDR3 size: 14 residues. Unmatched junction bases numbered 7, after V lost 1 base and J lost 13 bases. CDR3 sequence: CASSQADRASPLHF. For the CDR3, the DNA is TGTGCCAGCAGCCAAGCAGACAGGGCCTCGCCCCTCCACTTT.

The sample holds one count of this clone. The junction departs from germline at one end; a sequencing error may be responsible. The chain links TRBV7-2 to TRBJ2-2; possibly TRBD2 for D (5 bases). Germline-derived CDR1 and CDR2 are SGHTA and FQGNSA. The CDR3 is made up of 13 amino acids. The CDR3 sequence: CASSFMNTGELLF. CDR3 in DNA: TGTGCCAGCAGCTTTATGAACACCGGGGAGCTGCTTTTT.

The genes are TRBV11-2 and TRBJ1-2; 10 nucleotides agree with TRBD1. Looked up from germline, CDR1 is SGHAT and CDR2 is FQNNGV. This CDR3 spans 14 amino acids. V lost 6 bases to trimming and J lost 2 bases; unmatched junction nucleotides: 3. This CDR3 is CASRRQGANYGYTF. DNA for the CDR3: TGTGCCAGCAGGAGACAGGGGGCGAACTATGGCTACACCTTC.

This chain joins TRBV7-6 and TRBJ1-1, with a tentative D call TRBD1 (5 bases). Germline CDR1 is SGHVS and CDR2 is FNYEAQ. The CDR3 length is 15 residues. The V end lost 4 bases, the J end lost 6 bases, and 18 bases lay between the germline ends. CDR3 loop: CASSSPQGSEAEAFF. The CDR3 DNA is TGTGCCAGCAGCTCCCCTCAGGGAAGTGAGGCTGAAGCTTTCTTT.

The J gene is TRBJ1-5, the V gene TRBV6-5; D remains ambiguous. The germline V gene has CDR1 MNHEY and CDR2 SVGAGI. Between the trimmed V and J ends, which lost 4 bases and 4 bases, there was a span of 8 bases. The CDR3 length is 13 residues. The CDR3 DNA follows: TGTGCCAGCAGTTCCTATAAGAATCAGCCCCAGCATTTT. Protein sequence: CASSSYKNQPQHF.

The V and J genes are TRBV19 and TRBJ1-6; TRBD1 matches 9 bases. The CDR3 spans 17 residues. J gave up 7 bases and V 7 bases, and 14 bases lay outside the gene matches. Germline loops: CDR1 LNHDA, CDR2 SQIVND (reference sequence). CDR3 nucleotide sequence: TGTGCCAGTACTACGGACAGGGGAAACCACAGGAATTCACCCCTCCACTTT. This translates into CASTTDRGNHRNSPLHF. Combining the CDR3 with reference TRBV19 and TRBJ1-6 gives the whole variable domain DGGITQSPKYLFRKEGQNVTLSCEQNLNHDAMYWYRQDPGQGLRLIYYSQIVNDFQKGDIAEGYSVSREKKESFPLTVTSAQKNPTAFYLCASTTDRGNHRNSPLHFGNGTRLTVT.

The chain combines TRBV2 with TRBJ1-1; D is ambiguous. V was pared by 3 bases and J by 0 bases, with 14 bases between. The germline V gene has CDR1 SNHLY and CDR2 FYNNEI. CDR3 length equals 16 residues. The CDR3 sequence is CASSDTGLTVNTEAFF. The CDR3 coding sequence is TGTGCCAGCAGTGATACCGGACTTACTGTGAACACTGAAGCTTTCTTT.

This chain's CDR3 is CASSFRGTDTQYF. Written as DNA, the CDR3 is TGCGCCAGCAGCTTTCGCGGTACAGATACGCAGTATTTT. J is TRBJ2-3 and V is TRBV5-1; D not certain. CDR3 length: 13 residues. The V gene lost 2 bases and the J gene lost 3 bases, with 7 bases spanning the gap. The germline gives CDR1 SGHRS, CDR2 YFSETQ.

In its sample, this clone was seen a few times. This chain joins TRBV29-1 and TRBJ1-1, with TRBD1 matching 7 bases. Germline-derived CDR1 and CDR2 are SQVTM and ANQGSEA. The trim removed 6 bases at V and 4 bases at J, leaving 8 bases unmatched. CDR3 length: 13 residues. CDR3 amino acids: CSVLQGPTTEAFF. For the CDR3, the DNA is TGCAGCGTCTTACAGGGGCCCACCACTGAAGCTTTCTTT. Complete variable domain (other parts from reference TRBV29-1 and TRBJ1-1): SAVISQKPSRDICQRGTSLTIQCQVDSQVTMMFWYRQQPGQSLTLIATANQGSEATYESGFVIDKFPISRPNLTFSTLTVSNMSPEDSSIYLCSVLQGPTTEAFFGQGTRLTVV.

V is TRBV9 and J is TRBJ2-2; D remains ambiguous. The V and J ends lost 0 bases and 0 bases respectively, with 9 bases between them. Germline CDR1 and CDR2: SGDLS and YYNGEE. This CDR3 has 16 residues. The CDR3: CASSVGSDSNTGELFF. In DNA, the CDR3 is TGTGCCAGCAGCGTAGGGAGCGACTCGAACACCGGGGAGCTGTTTTTT.

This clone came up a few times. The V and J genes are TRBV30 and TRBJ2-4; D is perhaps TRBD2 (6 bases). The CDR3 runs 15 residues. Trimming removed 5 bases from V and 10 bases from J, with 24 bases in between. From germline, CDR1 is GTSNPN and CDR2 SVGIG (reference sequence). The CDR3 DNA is TGTGCCTGGGGGGACTCGGGACTCAACGGCCCGATTCAGTACTTC. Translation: CAWGDSGLNGPIQYF.

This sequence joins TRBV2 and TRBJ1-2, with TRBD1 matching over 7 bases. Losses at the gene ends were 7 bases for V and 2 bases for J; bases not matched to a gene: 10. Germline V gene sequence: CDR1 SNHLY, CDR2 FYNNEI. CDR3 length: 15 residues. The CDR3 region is CASTRDRATNYGYTF. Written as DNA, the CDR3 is TGTGCCAGCACCCGGGACAGAGCTACCAACTATGGCTACACCTTC. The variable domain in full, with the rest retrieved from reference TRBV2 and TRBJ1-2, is EPEVTQTPSHQVTQMGQEVILRCVPISNHLYFYWYRQILGQKVEFLVSFYNNEISEKSEIFDDQFSVERPDGSNFTLKIRSTKLEDSAMYFCASTRDRATNYGYTFGSGTRLTVV.

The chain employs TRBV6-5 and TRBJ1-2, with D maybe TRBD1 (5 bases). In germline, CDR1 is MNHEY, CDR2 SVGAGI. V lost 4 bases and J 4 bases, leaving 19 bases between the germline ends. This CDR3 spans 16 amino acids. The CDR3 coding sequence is TGTGCCAGCAGTTTGAATCAGGGCAGGCCGGGCTATGGCTACACCTTC. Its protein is CASSLNQGRPGYGYTF.

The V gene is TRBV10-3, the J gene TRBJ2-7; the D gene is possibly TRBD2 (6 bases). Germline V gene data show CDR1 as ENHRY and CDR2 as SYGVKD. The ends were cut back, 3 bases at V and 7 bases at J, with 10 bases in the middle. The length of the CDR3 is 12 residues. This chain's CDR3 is CAISDPGTEQYF. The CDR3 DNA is TGTGCCATCAGTGACCCGGGGACTGAGCAGTACTTC.